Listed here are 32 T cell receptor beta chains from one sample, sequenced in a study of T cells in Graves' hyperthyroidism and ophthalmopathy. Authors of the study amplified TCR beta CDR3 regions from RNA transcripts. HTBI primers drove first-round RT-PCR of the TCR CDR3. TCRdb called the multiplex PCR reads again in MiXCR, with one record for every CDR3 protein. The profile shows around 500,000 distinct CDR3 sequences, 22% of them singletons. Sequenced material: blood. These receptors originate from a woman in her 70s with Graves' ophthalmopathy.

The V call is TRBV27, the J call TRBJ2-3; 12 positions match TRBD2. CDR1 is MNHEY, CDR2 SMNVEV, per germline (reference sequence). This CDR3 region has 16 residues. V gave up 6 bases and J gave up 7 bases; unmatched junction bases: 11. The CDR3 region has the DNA TGTGCCAGCAGGCAACCAGGACTAGCGGGACGAAATACGCAGTATTTT. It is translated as CASRQPGLAGRNTQYF.

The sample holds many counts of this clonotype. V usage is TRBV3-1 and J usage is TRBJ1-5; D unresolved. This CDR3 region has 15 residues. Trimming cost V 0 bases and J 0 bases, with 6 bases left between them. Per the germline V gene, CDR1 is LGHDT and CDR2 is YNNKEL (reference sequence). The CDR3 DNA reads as TGTGCCAGCAGCCAAGATCATACTAGCAATCAGCCCCAGCATTTT. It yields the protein CASSQDHTSNQPQHF.

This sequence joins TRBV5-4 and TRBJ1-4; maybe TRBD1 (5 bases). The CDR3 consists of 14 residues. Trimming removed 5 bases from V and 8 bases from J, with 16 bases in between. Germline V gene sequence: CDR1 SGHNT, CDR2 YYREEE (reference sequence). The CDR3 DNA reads TGTGCCAGCAGTCCGGAAGGGGCGTGGGAAAAACTGTTTTTT. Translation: CASSPEGAWEKLFF. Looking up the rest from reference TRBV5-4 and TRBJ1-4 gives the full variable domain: ETGVTQSPTHLIKTRGQQVTLRCSSQSGHNTVSWYQQALGQGPQFIFQYYREEENGRGNFPPRFSGLQFPNYSSELNVNALELDDSALYLCASSPEGAWEKLFFGSGTQLSVL.

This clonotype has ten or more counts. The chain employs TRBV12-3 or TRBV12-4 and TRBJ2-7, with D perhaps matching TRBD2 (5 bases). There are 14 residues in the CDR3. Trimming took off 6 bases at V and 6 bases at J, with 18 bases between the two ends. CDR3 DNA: TGTGCCAGCAGCCGGCGCGTGGAGGCGAGCGAGCAGTACTTC. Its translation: CASSRRVEASEQYF.

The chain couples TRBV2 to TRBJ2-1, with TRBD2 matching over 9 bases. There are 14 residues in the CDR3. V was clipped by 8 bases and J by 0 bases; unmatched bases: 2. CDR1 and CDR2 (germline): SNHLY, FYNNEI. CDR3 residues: CASATSGSYNEQFF. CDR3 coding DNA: TGTGCCAGCGCGACTAGCGGCTCCTACAATGAGCAGTTCTTC.

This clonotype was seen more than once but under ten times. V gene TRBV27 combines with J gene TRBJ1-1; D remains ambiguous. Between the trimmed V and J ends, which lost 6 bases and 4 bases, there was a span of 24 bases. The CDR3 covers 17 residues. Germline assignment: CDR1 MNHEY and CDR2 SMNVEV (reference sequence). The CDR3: CASSVLRRVGVGTEAFF. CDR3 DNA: TGTGCCAGCAGCGTCTTACGACGGGTCGGGGTTGGCACTGAAGCTTTCTTT.

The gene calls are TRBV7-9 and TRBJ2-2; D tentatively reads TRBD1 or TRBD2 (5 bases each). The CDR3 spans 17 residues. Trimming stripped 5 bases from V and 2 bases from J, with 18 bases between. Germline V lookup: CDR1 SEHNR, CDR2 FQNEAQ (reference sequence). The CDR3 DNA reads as TGTGCCAGCAGCCATTTCCGGGGCAAGGCAAACACCGGGGAGCTGTTTTTT. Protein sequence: CASSHFRGKANTGELFF.

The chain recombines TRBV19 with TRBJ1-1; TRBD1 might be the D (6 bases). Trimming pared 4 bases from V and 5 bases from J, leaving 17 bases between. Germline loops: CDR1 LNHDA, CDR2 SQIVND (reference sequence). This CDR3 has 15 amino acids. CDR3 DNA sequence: TGTGCCAGTAGTACGTGGGACATCCCGCGGACTGAAGCTTTCTTT. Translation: CASSTWDIPRTEAFF.

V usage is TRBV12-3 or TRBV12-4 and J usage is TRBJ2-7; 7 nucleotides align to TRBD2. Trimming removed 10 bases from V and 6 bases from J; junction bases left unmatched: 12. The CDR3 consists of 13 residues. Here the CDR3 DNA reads TGTGCCACTCGACCGGGACTATACCGCGAGCAGTACTTC. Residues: CATRPGLYREQYF.

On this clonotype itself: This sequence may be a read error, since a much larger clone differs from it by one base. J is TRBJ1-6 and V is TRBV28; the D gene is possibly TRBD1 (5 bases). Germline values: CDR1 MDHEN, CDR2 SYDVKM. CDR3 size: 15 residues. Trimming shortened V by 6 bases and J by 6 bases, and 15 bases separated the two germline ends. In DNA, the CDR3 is TGTGCCAGCAGCGCCGAATCAGGGAGTAATTCACCCCTCCACTTT. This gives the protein CASSAESGSNSPLHF.

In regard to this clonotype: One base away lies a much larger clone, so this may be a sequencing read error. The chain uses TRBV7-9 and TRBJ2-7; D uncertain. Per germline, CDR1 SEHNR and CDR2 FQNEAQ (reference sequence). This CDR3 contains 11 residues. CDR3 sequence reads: CASSPSNEQYF. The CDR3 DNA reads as TGTGCCAGCAGCCCCTCCAACGAGCAGTACTTC.

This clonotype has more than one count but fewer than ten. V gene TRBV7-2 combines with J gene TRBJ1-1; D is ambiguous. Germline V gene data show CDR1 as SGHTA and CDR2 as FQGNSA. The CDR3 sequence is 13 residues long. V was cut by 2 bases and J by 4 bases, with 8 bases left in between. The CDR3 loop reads CASSLYGITEAFF. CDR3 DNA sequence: TGTGCCAGCAGCTTATACGGTATCACTGAAGCTTTCTTT.

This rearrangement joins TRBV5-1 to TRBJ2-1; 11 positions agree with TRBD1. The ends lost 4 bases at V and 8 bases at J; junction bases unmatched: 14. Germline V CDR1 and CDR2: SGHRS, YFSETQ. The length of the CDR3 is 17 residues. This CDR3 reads CASSLNPWTGGGDEQFF. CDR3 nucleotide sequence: TGCGCCAGCAGCCTCAATCCCTGGACAGGGGGCGGGGATGAGCAGTTCTTC.

The CDR3 nucleotides are TGTGCCAGCAGTTCTGTAGGATACGAGCAGTACTTC. Its translation is CASSSVGYEQYF. This rearrangement joins TRBV28 to TRBJ2-7, with unresolved D. Germline V gene sequence: CDR1 MDHEN, CDR2 SYDVKM. V lost 4 bases and J 4 bases, leaving 8 bases between the germline ends. CDR3 length: 12 amino acids.

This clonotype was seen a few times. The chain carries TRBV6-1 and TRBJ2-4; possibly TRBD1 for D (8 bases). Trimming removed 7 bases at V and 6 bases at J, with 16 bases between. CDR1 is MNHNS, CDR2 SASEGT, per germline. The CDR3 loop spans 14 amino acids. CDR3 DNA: TGTGCCAGCACCAAACAGGGGGGGGGAAACATTCAGTACTTC. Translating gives CASTKQGGGNIQYF.

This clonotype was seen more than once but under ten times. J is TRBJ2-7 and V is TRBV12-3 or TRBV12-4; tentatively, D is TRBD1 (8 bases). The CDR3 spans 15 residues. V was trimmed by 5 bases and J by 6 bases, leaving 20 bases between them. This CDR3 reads CASSEEAGDRGEQYF. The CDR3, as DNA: TGTGCCAGCAGTGAAGAGGCGGGAGACAGGGGCGAGCAGTACTTC.

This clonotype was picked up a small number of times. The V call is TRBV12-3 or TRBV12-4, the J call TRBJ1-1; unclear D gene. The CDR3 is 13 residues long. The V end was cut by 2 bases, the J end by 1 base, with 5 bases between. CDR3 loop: CASSLNGNTEAFF. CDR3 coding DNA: TGTGCCAGCAGTTTAAATGGGAACACTGAAGCTTTCTTT.

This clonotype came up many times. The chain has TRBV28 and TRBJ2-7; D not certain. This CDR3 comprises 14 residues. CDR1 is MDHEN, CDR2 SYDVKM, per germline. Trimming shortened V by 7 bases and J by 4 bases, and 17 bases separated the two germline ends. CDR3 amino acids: CASISRAPLYEQYF. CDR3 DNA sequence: TGTGCCAGCATTAGCCGGGCCCCACTATACGAGCAGTACTTC.

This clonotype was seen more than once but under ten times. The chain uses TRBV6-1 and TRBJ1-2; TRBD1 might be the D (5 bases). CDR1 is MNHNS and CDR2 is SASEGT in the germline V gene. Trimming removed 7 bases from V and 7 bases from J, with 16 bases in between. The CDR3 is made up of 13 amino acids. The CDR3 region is CASTLGSGLGYTF. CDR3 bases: TGTGCCAGCACCCTAGGATCGGGGCTTGGCTACACCTTC.

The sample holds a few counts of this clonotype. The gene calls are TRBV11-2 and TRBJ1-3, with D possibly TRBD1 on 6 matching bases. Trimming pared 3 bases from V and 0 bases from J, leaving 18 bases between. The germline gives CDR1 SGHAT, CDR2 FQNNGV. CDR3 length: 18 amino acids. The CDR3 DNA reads TGTGCCAGCAGCTTCCCCGGGGGCTGGTCCAGCTCTGGAAACACCATATATTTT. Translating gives CASSFPGGWSSSGNTIYF.

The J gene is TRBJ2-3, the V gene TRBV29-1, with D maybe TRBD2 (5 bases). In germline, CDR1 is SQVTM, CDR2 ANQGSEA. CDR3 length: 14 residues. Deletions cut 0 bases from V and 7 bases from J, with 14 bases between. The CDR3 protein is CSVEEGSVGNTQYF. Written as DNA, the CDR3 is TGCAGCGTTGAAGAAGGGAGCGTGGGGAATACGCAGTATTTT.

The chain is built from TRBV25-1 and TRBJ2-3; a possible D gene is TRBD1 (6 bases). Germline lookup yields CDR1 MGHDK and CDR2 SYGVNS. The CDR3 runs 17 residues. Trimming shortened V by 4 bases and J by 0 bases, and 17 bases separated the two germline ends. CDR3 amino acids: CASSGRAWGPSTDTQYF. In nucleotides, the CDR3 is TGTGCCAGCAGTGGTAGGGCTTGGGGGCCTAGCACAGATACGCAGTATTTT.

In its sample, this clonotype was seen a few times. The CDR3 loop reads CASSYPGRHGDTQYF. The CDR3 DNA follows: TGTGCCAGCAGCTACCCGGGACGGCACGGGGATACGCAGTATTTT. The chain is built from TRBV5-5 and TRBJ2-3; D may correspond to TRBD1 or TRBD2 (5 bases each). The CDR3 spans 15 residues. Germline CDR1 reads SGHKS; CDR2 reads YYEKEE (reference sequence). Trimming left V 3 bases short and J 6 bases short, with 17 bases between.

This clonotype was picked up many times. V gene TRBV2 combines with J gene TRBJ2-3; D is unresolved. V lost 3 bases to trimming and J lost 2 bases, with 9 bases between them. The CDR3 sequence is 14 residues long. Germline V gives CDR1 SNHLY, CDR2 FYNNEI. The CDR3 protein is CASSDSSTTDTQYF. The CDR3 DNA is TGTGCCAGCAGTGATTCTTCTACCACAGATACGCAGTATTTT.

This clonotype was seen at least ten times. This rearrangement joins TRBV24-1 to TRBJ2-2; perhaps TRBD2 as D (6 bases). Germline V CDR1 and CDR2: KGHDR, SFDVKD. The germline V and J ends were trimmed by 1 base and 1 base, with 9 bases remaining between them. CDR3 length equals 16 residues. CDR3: CATSDFGGRNTGELFF. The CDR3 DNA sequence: TGTGCCACCAGTGATTTCGGAGGGAGGAACACCGGGGAGCTGTTTTTT.

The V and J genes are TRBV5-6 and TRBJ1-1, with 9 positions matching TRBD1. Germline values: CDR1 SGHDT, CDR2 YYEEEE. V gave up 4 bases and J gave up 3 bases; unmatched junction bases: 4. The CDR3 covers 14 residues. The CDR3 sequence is CASSVGTGYTEAFF. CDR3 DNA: TGTGCCAGCAGCGTTGGGACAGGGTACACTGAAGCTTTCTTT.

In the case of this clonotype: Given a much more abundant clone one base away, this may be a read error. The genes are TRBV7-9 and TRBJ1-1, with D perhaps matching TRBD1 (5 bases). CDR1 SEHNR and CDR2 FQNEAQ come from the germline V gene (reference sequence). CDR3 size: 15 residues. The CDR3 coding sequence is TGTGCCGGCAGCTTAGGCGGGGCCTTGAACACTGAAGCTTTCTTT. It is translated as CAGSLGGALNTEAFF.

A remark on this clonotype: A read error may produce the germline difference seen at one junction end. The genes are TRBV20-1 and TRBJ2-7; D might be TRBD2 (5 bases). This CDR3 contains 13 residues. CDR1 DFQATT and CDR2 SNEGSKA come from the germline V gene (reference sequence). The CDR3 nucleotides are TGCAGTGCTCAACCGGGATTCTCCTCCGAGCAGTACTTC. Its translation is CSAQPGFSSEQYF.

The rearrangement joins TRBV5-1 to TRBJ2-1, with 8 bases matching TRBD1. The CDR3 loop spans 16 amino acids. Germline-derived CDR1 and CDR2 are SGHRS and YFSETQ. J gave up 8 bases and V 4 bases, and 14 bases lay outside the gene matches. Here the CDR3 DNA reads TGCGCCAGCAGCCTACAAGACAGGGGACTGAAAGATGAGCAGTTCTTC. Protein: CASSLQDRGLKDEQFF.

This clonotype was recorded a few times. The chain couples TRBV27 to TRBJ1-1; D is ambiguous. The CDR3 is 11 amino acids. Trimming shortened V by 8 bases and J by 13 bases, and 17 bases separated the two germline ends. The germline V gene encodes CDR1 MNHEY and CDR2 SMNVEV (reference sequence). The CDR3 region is CASLFRDFIFF. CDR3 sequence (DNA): TGTGCCAGCTTGTTTCGGGATTTCATTTTCTTT.

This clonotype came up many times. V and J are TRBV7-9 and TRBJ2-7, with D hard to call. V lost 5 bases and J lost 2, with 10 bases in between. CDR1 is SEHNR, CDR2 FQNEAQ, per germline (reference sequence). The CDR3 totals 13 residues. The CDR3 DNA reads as TGTGCCAGCAGCCTGACGGCAACCTACGAGCAGTACTTC. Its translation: CASSLTATYEQYF.

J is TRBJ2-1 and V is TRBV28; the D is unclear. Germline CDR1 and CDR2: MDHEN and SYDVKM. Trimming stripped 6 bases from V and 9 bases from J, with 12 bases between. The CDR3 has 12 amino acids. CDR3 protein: CASSDPLGEQFF. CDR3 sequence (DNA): TGTGCCAGCAGCGACCCTCTGGGTGAGCAGTTCTTC.